This TCR beta chain comes out of a study of T cells in Graves' hyperthyroidism and ophthalmopathy. Turning to the study itself: Before any treatment, at initial diagnosis, peripheral blood was collected.

This clonotype came up many times. Criteria for exclusion of patients were uncontrolled infection, other autoimmune disease, pregnancy or lactation. Amplification targeted TCR beta CDR3 regions from RNA transcripts. HTBI primers drove first-round RT-PCR of the TCR CDR3. A single record per CDR3 protein comes from TCRdb applying MiXCR to the multiplex PCR reads. The repertoire holds 240,000 or so distinct CDR3 sequences, with approximately 16% as singletons. This receptor was taken from a woman aged 18-35 years with Graves' ophthalmopathy. Material: blood.

The CDR3 region has the DNA TGTGCCAGCAGCTTAGCACAGGGGCCCTACGAGCAGTACTTC. This translates into CASSLAQGPYEQYF. V gene TRBV7-9 combines with J gene TRBJ2-7; 7 bases map to TRBD1. V trimming: 0 bases; J trimming: 2 bases; junction bases outside the gene matches: 1. The CDR3 runs to 14 residues. The germline CDR1 and CDR2 sequences are SEHNR and FQNEAQ (reference sequence).